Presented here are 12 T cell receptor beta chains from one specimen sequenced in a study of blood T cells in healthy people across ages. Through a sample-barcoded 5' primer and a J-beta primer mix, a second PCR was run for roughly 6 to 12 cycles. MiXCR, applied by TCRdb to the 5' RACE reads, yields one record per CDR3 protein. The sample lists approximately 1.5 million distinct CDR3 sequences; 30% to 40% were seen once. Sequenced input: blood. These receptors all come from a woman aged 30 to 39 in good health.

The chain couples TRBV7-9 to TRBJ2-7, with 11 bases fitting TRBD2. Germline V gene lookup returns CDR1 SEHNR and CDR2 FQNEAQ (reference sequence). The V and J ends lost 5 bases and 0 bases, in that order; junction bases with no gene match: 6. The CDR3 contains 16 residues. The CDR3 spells CASSLSGRAPSYEQYF. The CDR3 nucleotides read TGTGCCAGCAGCCTTAGCGGGAGGGCCCCCTCCTACGAGCAGTACTTC. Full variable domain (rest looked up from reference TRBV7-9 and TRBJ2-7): DTGVSQNPRHKITKRGQNVTFRCDPISEHNRLYWYRQTLGQGPEFLTYFQNEAQLEKSRLLSDRFSAERPKGSFSTLEIQRTEQGDSAMYLCASSLSGRAPSYEQYFGPGTRLTVT.

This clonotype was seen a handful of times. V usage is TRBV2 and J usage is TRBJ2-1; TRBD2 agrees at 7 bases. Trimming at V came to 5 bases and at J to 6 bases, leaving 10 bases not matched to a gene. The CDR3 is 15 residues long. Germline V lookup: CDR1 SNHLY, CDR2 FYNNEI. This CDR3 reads CASSSRAGRSNEQFF. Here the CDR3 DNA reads TGTGCCAGCAGTTCTAGAGCGGGGAGAAGCAATGAGCAGTTCTTC.

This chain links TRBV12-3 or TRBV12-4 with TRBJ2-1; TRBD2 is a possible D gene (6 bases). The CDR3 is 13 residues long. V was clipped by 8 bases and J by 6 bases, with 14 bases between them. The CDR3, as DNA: TGTGCCAGCGCCTCCGGAGGGGTCAATGAGCAGTTCTTC. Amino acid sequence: CASASGGVNEQFF.

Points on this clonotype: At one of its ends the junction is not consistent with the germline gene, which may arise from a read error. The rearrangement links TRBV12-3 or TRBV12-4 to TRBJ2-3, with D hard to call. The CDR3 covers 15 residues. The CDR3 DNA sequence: TGTGCCGGCAGTTACAGCTCCGCGAGAGCAGATACGCAGTATTTT. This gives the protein CAGSYSSARADTQYF.

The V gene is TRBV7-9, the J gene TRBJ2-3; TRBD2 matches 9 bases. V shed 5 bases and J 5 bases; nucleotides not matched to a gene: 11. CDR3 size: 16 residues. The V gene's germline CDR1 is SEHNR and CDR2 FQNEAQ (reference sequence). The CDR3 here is CASSVLGGGAVDTQYF. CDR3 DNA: TGTGCCAGCAGCGTGCTTGGCGGGGGGGCCGTAGATACGCAGTATTTT.

Written as DNA, the CDR3 is TGTGCCAGCAGCGATCGGACTAGCGATAAGCAGTTCTTC. Translating it yields CASSDRTSDKQFF. This chain connects TRBV9 to TRBJ2-1; 9 positions match TRBD2. The germline gives CDR1 SGDLS, CDR2 YYNGEE. The CDR3 loop spans 13 amino acids. The ends lost 3 bases at V and 11 bases at J; junction bases unmatched: 6.

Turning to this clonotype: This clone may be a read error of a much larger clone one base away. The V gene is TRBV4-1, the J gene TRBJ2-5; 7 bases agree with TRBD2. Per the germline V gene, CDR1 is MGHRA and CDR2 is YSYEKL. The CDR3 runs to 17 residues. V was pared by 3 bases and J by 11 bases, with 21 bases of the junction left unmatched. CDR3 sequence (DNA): TGCGCCAGCAGCCAGGACCCCCTCCCGGGAGCGGGAAATGAGCAGTACTTC. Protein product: CASSQDPLPGAGNEQYF.

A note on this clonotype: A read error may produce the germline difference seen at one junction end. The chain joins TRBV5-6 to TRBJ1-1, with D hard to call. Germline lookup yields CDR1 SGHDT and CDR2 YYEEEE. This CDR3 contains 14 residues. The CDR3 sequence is CASTLGWVNTEAFF. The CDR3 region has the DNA TGTGCCAGCACCTTGGGGTGGGTGAACACTGAAGCTTTCTTT.

The CDR3 bases are TGTGCCAGCACTGGACTAGCGGGAGCTGGGGCCAACGTCCTGACTTTC. It translates to CASTGLAGAGANVLTF. V usage is TRBV19 and J usage is TRBJ2-6; 13 bases align to TRBD2. The trim removed 9 bases at V and 2 bases at J, leaving 4 bases unmatched. Germline CDR1 is LNHDA and CDR2 is SQIVND (reference sequence). This CDR3 is built from 16 residues. Variable domain in full (rest from reference TRBV19 and TRBJ2-6): DGGITQSPKYLFRKEGQNVTLSCEQNLNHDAMYWYRQDPGQGLRLIYYSQIVNDFQKGDIAEGYSVSREKKESFPLTVTSAQKNPTAFYLCASTGLAGAGANVLTFGAGSRLTVL.

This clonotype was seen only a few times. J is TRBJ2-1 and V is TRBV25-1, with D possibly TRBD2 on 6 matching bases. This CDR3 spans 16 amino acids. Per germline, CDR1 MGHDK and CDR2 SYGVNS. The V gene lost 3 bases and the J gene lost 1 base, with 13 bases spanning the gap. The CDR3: CASSDNEGGSYNEQFF. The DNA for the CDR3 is TGTGCCAGCAGTGATAATGAGGGAGGATCCTACAATGAGCAGTTCTTC.

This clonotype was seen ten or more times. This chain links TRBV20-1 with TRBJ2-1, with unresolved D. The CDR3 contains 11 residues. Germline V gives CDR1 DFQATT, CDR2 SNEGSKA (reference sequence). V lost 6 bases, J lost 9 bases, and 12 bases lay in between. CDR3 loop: CSARRQFEQFF. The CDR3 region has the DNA TGCAGTGCGCGAAGACAATTTGAGCAGTTCTTC.

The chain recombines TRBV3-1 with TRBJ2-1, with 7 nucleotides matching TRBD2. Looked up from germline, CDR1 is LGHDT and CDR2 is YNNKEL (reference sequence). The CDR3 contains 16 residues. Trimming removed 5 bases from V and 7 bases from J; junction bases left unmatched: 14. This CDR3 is CASSGEREGLGNEQFF. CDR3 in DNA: TGTGCCAGCAGCGGAGAGAGGGAGGGCCTCGGGAATGAGCAGTTCTTC.